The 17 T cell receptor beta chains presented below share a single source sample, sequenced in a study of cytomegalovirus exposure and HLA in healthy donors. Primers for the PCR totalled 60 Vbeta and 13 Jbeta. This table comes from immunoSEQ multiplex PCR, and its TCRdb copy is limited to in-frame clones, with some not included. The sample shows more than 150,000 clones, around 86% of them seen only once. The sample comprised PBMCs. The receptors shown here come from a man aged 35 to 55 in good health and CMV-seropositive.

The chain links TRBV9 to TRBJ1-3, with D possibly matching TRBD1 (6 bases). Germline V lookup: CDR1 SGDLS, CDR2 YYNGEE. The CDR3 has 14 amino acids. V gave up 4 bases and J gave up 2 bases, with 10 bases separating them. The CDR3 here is CASSPTGPGNTIYF. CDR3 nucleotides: TGTGCCAGCAGCCCCACAGGGCCTGGAAACACCATATATTTT.

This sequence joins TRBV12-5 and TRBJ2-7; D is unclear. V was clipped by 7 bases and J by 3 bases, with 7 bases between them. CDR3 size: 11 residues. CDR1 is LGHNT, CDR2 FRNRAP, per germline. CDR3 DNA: TGTGCTAGTGACTTGAACTACGAGCAGTACTTC. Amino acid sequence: CASDLNYEQYF.

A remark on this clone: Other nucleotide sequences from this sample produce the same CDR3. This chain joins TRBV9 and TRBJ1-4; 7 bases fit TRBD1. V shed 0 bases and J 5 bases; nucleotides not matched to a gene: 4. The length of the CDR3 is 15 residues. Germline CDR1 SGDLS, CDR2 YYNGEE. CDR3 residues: CASSVGGTANEKLFF. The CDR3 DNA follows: TGTGCCAGCAGCGTAGGAGGGACAGCGAATGAAAAACTGTTTTTT.

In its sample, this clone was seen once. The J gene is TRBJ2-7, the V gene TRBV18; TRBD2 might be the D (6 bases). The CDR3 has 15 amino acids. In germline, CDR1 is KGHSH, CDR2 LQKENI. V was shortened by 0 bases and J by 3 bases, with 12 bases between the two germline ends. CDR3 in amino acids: CASSPPGGSYYEQYF. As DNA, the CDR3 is TGTGCCAGCTCACCACCGGGGGGTAGTTACTACGAGCAGTACTTC. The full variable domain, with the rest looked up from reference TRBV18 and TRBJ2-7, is NAGVMQNPRHLVRRRGQEARLRCSPMKGHSHVYWYRQLPEEGLKFMVYLQKENIIDESGMPKERFSAEFPKEGPSILRIQQVVRGDSAAYFCASSPPGGSYYEQYFGPGTRLTVT.

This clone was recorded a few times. CDR3 coding DNA: TGTGCCAGCAGTTACGACGGAGCCTACTATGGCTACACCTTC. It translates to CASSYDGAYYGYTF. The rearrangement uses TRBV6-5 and TRBJ1-2; D uncertain. The germline V gene encodes CDR1 MNHEY and CDR2 SVGAGI. V lost 2 bases and J lost 3, with 10 bases in between. The CDR3 contains 14 residues.

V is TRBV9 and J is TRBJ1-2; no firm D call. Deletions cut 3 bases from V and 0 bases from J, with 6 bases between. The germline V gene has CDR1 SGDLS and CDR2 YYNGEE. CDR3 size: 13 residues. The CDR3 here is CASSDRSNYGYTF. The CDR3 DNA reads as TGTGCCAGCAGCGACAGATCTAACTATGGCTACACCTTC.

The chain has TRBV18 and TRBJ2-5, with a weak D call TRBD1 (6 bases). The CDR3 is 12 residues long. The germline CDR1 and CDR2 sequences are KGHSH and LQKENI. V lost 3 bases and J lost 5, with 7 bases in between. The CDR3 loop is CASSPGAETQYF. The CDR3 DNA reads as TGTGCCAGCTCACCGGGGGCCGAGACCCAGTACTTC.

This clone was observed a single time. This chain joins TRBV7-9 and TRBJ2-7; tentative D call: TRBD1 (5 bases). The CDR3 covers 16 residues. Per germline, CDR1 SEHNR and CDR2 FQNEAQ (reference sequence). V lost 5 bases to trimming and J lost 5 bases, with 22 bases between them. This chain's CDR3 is CASSRSGTGFFHEQYF. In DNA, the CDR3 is TGTGCCAGCAGCAGATCCGGAACAGGCTTTTTCCACGAGCAGTACTTC.

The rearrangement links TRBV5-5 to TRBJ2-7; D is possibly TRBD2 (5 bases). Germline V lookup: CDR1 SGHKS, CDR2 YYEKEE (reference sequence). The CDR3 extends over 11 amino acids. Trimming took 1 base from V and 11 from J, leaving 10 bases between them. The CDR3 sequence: CASSLLRVEYF. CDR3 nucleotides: TGTGCCAGCAGCTTGTTGAGGGTGGAGTACTTC.

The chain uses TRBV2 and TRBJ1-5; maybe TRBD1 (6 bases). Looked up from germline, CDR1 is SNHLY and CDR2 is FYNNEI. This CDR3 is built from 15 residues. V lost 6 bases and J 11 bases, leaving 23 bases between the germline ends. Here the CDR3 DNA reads TGTGCCAGCAGAGAATCAAACAGGGTCACACAAGCCCAGCATTTT. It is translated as CASRESNRVTQAQHF.

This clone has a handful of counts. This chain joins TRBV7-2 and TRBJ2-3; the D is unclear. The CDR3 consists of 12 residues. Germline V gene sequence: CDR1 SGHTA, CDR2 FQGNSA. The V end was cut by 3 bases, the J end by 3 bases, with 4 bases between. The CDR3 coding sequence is TGTGCCAGCAGCTTTGAGACAGATACGCAGTATTTT. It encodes CASSFETDTQYF.

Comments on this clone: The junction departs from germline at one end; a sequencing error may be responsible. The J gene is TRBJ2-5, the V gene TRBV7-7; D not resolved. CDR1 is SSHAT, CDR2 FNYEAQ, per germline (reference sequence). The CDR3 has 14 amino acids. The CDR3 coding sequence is TGTGCTAGCAGCTTATACGGTTATGGTGAGACCCAGTACTTC. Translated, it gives CASSLYGYGETQYF.

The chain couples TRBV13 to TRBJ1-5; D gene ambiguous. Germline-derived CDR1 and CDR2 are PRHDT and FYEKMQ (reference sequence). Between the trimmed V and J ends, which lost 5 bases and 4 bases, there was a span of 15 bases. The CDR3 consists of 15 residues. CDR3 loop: CASSPSRSTNQPQHF. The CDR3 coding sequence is TGTGCCAGCAGCCCCTCGCGGAGTACAAATCAGCCCCAGCATTTT.

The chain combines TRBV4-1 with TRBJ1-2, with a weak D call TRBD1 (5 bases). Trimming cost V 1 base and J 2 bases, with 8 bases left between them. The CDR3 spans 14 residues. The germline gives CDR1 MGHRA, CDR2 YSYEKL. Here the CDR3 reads CASSQARQNYGYTF. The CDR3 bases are TGCGCCAGCAGCCAAGCTCGACAGAACTATGGCTACACCTTC.

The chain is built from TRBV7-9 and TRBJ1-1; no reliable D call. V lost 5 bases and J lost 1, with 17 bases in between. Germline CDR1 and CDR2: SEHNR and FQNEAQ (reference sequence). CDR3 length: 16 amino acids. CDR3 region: CASSGRGPGSNTEAFF. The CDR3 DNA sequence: TGTGCCAGCAGCGGCAGAGGTCCGGGATCGAACACTGAAGCTTTCTTT.

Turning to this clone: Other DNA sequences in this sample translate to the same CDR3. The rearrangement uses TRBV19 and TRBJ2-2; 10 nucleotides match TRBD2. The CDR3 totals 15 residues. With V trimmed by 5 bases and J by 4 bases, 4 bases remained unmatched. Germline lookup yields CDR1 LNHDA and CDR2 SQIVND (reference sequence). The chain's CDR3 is CASSSSGGPTGELFF. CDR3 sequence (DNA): TGTGCCAGTAGTTCTAGCGGGGGCCCCACCGGGGAGCTGTTTTTT.

This chain's CDR3 is CASSLVPGQGYEQYF. CDR3 bases: TGTGCCAGCAGCTTGGTACCGGGACAGGGGTACGAGCAGTACTTC. The chain is built from TRBV5-4 and TRBJ2-7, with 10 bases aligning to TRBD1. Germline CDR1 reads SGHNT; CDR2 reads YYREEE (reference sequence). The CDR3 totals 15 residues. The V gene end was trimmed by 0 bases and the J gene end by 4 bases; junction bases not matched to a gene: 4.